What follows describes a single TCR beta chain. This specimen belongs to a study of siplizumab effects on memory and regulatory T cells. TCRdb keeps only in-frame clones here, not all; method: immunoSEQ multiplex PCR. The sample records 70,000 to 90,000 clones, 80% to 90% being singletons. The CDR3 length is 15 residues. CDR1 SEHNR and CDR2 FQNEAQ come from the germline V gene (reference sequence). With 6 bases clipped from V and 4 bases from J, the junction kept 8 bases outside the gene matches. The sequencing sample was made of CD4+ T cells sorted from blood. V usage is TRBV7-9 and J usage is TRBJ2-1; TRBD2 matches at 8 bases. The receptor's source is a human donor in good health. CDR3: CASSRDGGRYNEQFF. The CDR3 coding sequence is TGTGCCAGCAGTCGAGATGGCGGGAGGTACAATGAGCAGTTCTTC.